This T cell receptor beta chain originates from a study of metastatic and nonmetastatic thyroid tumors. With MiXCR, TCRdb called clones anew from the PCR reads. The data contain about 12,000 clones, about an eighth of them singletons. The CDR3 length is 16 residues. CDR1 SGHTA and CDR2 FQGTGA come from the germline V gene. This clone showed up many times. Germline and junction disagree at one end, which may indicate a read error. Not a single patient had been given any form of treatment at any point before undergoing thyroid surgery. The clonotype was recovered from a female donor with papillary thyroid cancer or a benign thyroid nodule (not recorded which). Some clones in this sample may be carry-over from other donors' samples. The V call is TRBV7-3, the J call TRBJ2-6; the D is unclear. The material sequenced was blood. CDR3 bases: TGTGCCAGCAGCTTATATCCAGTTTCTGGAGCCAACGTCCTGACTTTC. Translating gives CASSLYPVSGANVLTF. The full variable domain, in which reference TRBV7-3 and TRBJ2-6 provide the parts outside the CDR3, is GAGVSQTPSNKVTEKGKYVELRCDPISGHTALYWYRQSLGQGPEFLIYFQGTGAADDSGLPNDRFFAVRPEGSVSTLKIQRTERGDSAVYLCASSLYPVSGANVLTFGAGSRLTVL.